The clone carrying this TCR beta chain has a count of ten or more. The antigen is unknown. Time point in this sample: sample taken at primary tumor resection. The donor population consisted of under 75 patients with untreated, early-stage non-small cell lung cancer. MiXCR, applied by TCRdb to the 5' RACE reads, yields one record per CDR3 protein. The sample comprises about 7,200 distinct CDR3 sequences, around a tenth of which are singletons, and roughly 10% rests with the top ten. This sample stems from a study of spatial heterogeneity in lung cancer. Study findings and constraints: Counts of expanded intratumoral alpha and beta TCRs tracked tumor mutation counts.

The source is a female donor with early-stage non-small cell lung cancer. The sample was lung tumor tissue, taken at surgery.

CDR3 region: CSASDRVGNQPQHF. CDR3 DNA: TGCAGTGCTAGCGACAGGGTGGGCAATCAGCCCCAGCATTTT. The chain combines TRBV20-1 with TRBJ1-5; 7 nucleotides agree with TRBD1. This CDR3 is 14 amino acids long. The germline V gene has CDR1 DFQATT and CDR2 SNEGSKA (reference sequence). V was clipped by 3 bases and J by 2 bases; unmatched bases: 4.